These 5 T cell receptor beta chains were all obtained from the same sample, sequenced in a study of cytomegalovirus exposure and HLA in healthy donors. 60 Vbeta and 13 Jbeta primers were used in PCR. TCRdb's table, derived via immunoSEQ multiplex PCR, lists solely in-frame clones and lacks some. The sample yields more than 110,000 clones, approximately 79% seen once. Sequencing was performed on PBMCs. The receptor set was obtained from a woman aged 45-65 years in good health and CMV-seropositive.

CDR3 bases: TGCAGCGTTGTCGACAGCACTGAAGCTTTCTTT. It translates to CSVVDSTEAFF. The V call is TRBV29-1, the J call TRBJ1-1; TRBD1 is a possible D gene (5 bases). The CDR3 spans 11 residues. The germline gives CDR1 SQVTM, CDR2 ANQGSEA. With 4 bases removed from V and 4 bases from J, the gap between germline ends came to 7 bases.

This clone came up a few times. This sequence joins TRBV7-9 and TRBJ2-7; TRBD1 matches at 8 bases. Germline CDR1 reads SEHNR; CDR2 reads FQNEAQ (reference sequence). V lost 5 bases and J lost 3; bases outside the gene matches: 6. The CDR3 runs to 14 residues. CDR3 amino acids: CASSVTGVIYEQYF. The CDR3 DNA is TGTGCCAGCAGCGTGACAGGGGTTATCTACGAGCAGTACTTC.

The gene calls are TRBV5-5 and TRBJ1-1; 7 bases agree with TRBD1. The CDR3 totals 14 residues. Unmatched junction bases numbered 7, after V lost 5 bases and J lost 3 bases. Germline V gives CDR1 SGHKS, CDR2 YYEKEE (reference sequence). CDR3 loop: CASRPDRDHTEAFF. CDR3 sequence (DNA): TGTGCCAGCAGACCTGACAGGGACCACACTGAAGCTTTCTTT.

The J gene is TRBJ1-4, the V gene TRBV5-5; D is possibly TRBD1 (5 bases). The CDR3 is 15 amino acids. Trimming stripped 2 bases from V and 6 bases from J, with 14 bases between. Germline loops: CDR1 SGHKS, CDR2 YYEKEE (reference sequence). CDR3 nucleotide sequence: TGTGCCAGCAGCTTCAGAGGGGACTATGATGAAAAACTGTTTTTT. Translation gives CASSFRGDYDEKLFF.

The V gene is TRBV6-5, the J gene TRBJ2-5; TRBD1 aligns across 9 bases. This CDR3 region has 14 residues. Germline values: CDR1 MNHEY, CDR2 SVGAGI. V lost 4 bases, J lost 4 bases, and 4 bases stayed unmatched. CDR3 residues: CASSSQGARETQYF. DNA for the CDR3: TGTGCCAGCAGTTCACAGGGGGCGCGAGAGACCCAGTACTTC.